This T cell receptor beta chain derives from a study of T cell responses to AZD1222 COVID-19 vaccine. Libraries were prepared by immunoSEQ multiplex PCR; TCRdb keeps only in-frame clonotypes and omits some of them. The sample lists about 110,000 clones, about 90% occurring once. Deletions cut 0 bases from V and 4 bases from J, with 9 bases between. This CDR3 contains 14 residues. CDR1 is MNHNS, CDR2 SASEGT, per germline. This sequence was found in an adult who received the AZD1222 COVID-19 vaccine. The chain combines TRBV6-1 with TRBJ1-2; no clear D gene. Sequences were derived from peripheral blood, sampled 28 days after the second AZD1222 dose. CDR3 region: CASSEAKLGYGYTF. CDR3 nucleotide sequence: TGTGCCAGCAGTGAAGCTAAGCTCGGCTATGGCTACACCTTC.